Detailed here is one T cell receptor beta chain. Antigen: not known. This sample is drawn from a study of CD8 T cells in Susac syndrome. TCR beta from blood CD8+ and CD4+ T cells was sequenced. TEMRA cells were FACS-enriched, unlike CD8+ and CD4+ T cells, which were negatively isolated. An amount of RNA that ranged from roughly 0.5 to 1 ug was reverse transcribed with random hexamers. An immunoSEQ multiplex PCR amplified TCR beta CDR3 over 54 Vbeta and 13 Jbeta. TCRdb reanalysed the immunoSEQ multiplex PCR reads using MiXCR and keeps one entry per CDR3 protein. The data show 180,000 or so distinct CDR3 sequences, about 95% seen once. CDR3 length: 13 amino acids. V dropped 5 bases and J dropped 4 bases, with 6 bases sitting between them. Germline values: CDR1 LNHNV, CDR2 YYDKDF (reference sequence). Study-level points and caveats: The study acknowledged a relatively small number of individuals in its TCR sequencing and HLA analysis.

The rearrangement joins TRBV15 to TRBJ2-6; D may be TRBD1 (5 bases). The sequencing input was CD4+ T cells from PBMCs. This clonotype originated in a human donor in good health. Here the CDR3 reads CATSRTGANVLTF. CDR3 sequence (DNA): TGTGCCACCAGCCGGACAGGGGCCAACGTCCTGACTTTC.